This TCR beta chain comes out of a study of blood T cell repertoires in COVID-19. Trimming at V came to 7 bases and at J to 0 bases, leaving 2 bases not matched to a gene. Germline assignment: CDR1 SNHLY and CDR2 FYNNEI. There are 14 residues in the CDR3. Profiled with immunoSEQ multiplex PCR; TCRdb holds only in-frame clones, not every one. The table includes approximately 120,000 clones, approximately 82% detected once. The material sequenced was peripheral blood. The chain couples TRBV2 to TRBJ2-2; 7 bases map to TRBD1. The sequence derives from an older man with active or convalescent COVID-19. CDR3 DNA sequence: TGTGCCAGCAACAGGGGACCGAACACCGGGGAGCTGTTTTTT. It encodes CASNRGPNTGELFF.